This T cell receptor (beta chain) was sequenced during a study of T-cell reconstitution after alpha-beta-depleted transplantation in children. Unique molecular identifiers were used in preparing the TCRbeta library. TCRdb re-called the PCR reads with MiXCR, one entry per CDR3 protein. The table shows 250,000 to 350,000 distinct CDR3 sequences, with 9.5% to 10% occurring only once. In its sample, this clonotype was seen many times. The germline V gene encodes CDR1 SNHLY and CDR2 FYNNEI. V gave up 2 bases and J gave up 8 bases; unmatched junction bases: 12. CDR3 length equals 16 residues. The TCR originated in a human donor who donated a stem cell graft to a child with SCID. Specimen: PBMCs from the stem cell graft donor, collected from the stem cell graft. This rearrangement joins TRBV2 to TRBJ2-1, with 7 bases that match TRBD2. CDR3 loop: CASSELSGLRIHEQFF. In nucleotides, the CDR3 is TGTGCCAGCAGTGAACTCTCGGGACTACGCATTCATGAGCAGTTCTTC.